This TCR beta chain was recovered during a study of blood T cell repertoires in COVID-19. Study-level background: Whether acute or convalescent, the COVID-19 samples came from the United States, Italy and Spain. Sources were T cells, B-cell-depleted T cells, or PBMCs; the material itself was cDNA or gDNA.

The CDR3 totals 17 residues. Trimming removed 1 base at V and 2 bases at J, with 18 bases between. Germline CDR1 MDHEN, CDR2 SYDVKM. Methods used by the authors: How many nucleated cells were present was estimated from reference gene primer amplification. This table comes from immunoSEQ multiplex PCR, and its TCRdb copy is limited to in-frame clones, with some not included. V and J calls and clone size come straight from that table; D and trimming were deduced from the DNA. The sample yields 290,000 or so clones, just over 90% seen once. The Seattle patients, enrolled during active infection, were followed longitudinally.

Input material: peripheral blood. This sequence joins TRBV28 and TRBJ2-7, with a tentative D call TRBD1 (7 bases). The receptor was isolated from a woman aged 25 to 39 with COVID-19, enrolled during active disease. CDR3 coding DNA: TGTGCCAGCAGTTTATTAGCGGAGGGGACAGTTGCCTACGAGCAGTACTTC. Translated, it gives CASSLLAEGTVAYEQYF.